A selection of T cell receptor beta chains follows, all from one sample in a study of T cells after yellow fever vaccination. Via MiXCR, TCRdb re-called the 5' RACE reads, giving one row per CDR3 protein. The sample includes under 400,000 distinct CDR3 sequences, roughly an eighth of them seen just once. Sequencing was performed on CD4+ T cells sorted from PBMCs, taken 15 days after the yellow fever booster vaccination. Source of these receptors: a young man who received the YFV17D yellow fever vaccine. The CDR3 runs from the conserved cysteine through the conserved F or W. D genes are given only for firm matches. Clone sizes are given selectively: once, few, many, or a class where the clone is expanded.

CASRPGQGWGYTF	TGTGCCAGCAGACCCGGACAGGGATGGGGCTACACCTTC	TRBD1	few	TRBJ1-2	TRBV5-6
CAIRPGTAGEKLFF	TGTGCCATCAGACCCGGGACAGCTGGTGAAAAACTGTTTTTT	TRBD1	few	TRBJ1-4	TRBV10-3
CSAERTVYEQYF	TGCAGTGCTGAGAGGACAGTTTACGAGCAGTACTTC	-	few	TRBJ2-7	TRBV20-1
CASPRGTGHADTEAFF	TGTGCCAGCCCCCGGGGGACGGGTCATGCGGACACTGAAGCTTTCTTT	-	many	TRBJ1-1	TRBV6-2/TRBV6-3
CASSLTGDSNQPQHF	TGTGCCAGCAGTTTAACAGGAGATAGCAATCAGCCCCAGCATTTT	-	few	TRBJ1-5	TRBV12-3/TRBV12-4
CASSSYGGMGELFF	TGTGCCAGCAGCTCCTATGGGGGGATGGGGGAGCTGTTTTTT	-	-	TRBJ2-2	TRBV11-2
CASSLGLDTEAFF	TGCGCCAGCAGCTTGGGGCTGGACACTGAAGCTTTCTTT	-	many	TRBJ1-1	TRBV5-1
CASSPSGGVEKLFF	TGTGCCAGCAGCCCCTCCGGGGGAGTTGAAAAACTGTTTTTT	-	-	TRBJ1-4	TRBV7-9
CASSQDGLGGIYGYTF	TGCGCCAGCAGCCAAGATGGTTTAGGGGGGATCTATGGCTACACCTTC	-	few	TRBJ1-2	TRBV4-3
CASSLERNGYTF	TGTGCCAGCAGCTTGGAGCGGAATGGCTACACCTTC	-	-	TRBJ1-2	TRBV5-4
CASRRLVATDTQYF	TGTGCCAGCAGACGACTAGTCGCTACAGATACGCAGTATTTT	-	many	TRBJ2-3	TRBV6-2/TRBV6-3
CASSMTTGGAEQYF	TGTGCCAGCAGCATGACGACAGGGGGCGCCGAGCAGTACTTC	TRBD1	few	TRBJ2-7	TRBV7-9
CAGAVGEETQYF	TGTGCCGGAGCGGTGGGGGAGGAGACCCAGTACTTC	-	few	TRBJ2-5	TRBV2
CASSLEGVTDSYEQYF	TGTGCCAGCAGCTTGGAAGGGGTGACGGACTCCTACGAGCAGTACTTC	-	-	TRBJ2-7	TRBV5-5
CASSLEAQTGELFF	TGTGCCAGCAGCTTAGAGGCCCAAACCGGGGAGCTGTTTTTT	-	-	TRBJ2-2	TRBV7-2
CSALSTGPPAGANVLTF	TGCAGTGCTTTATCGACAGGTCCGCCTGCTGGGGCCAACGTCCTGACTTTC	-	few	TRBJ2-6	TRBV20-1
CASSLLLDQETQYF	TGCGCCAGCAGCTTGTTGCTAGACCAAGAGACCCAGTACTTC	-	-	TRBJ2-5	TRBV5-1
CASSLAGDRKTGELFF	TGTGCCAGCAGCTTAGCAGGGGACAGGAAGACCGGGGAGCTGTTTTTT	TRBD1	-	TRBJ2-2	TRBV7-9